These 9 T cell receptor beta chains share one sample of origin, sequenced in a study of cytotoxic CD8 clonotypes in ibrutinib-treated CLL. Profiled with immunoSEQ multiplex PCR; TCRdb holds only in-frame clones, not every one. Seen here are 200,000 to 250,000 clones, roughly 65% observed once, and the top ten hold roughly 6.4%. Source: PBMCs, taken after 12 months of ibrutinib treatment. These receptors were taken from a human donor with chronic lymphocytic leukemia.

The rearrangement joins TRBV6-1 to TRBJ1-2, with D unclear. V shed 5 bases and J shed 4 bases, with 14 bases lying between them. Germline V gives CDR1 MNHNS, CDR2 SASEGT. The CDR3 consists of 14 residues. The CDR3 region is CASSYVPGGYGYTF. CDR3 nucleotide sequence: TGTGCCAGCAGTTATGTACCCGGCGGCTATGGCTACACCTTC.

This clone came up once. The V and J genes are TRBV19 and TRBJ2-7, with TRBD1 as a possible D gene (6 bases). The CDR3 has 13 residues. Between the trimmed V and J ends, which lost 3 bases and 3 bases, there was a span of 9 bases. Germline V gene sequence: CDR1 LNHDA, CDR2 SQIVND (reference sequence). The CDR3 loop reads CASSMGAGYEQYF. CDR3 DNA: TGTGCCAGTAGTATGGGGGCTGGCTACGAGCAGTACTTC.

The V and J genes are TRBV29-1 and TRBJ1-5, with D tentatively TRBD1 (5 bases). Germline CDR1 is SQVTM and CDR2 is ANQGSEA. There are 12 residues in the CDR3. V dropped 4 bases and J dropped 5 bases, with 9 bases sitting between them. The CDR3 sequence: CSVGEGHQPQHF. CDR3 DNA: TGCAGCGTTGGGGAGGGGCATCAGCCCCAGCATTTT. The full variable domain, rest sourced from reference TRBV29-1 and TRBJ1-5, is SAVISQKPSRDICQRGTSLTIQCQVDSQVTMMFWYRQQPGQSLTLIATANQGSEATYESGFVIDKFPISRPNLTFSTLTVSNMSPEDSSIYLCSVGEGHQPQHFGDGTRLSIL.

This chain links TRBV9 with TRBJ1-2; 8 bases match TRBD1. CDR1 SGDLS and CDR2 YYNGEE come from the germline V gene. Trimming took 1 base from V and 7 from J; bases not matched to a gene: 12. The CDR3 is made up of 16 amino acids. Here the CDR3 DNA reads TGTGCCAGCAGCGTAAGCAGCGACAGGGGTGTCCCTGGCTACACCTTC. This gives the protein CASSVSSDRGVPGYTF.

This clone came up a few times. CDR3 sequence: CASSDHRGNQPQHF. The CDR3 DNA is TGTGCCAGCAGTGACCACAGGGGCAATCAGCCCCAGCATTTT. V and J are TRBV25-1 and TRBJ1-5; D is perhaps TRBD1 (6 bases). Germline V gene data show CDR1 as MGHDK and CDR2 as SYGVNS. Trimming stripped 3 bases from V and 2 bases from J, with 8 bases between. The CDR3 sequence is 14 residues long.

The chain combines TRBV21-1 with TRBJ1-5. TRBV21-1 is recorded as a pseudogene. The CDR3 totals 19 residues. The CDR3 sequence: CASSKNGVMGSGRNQPQHF. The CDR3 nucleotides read TGTGCCAGCAGCAAGAATGGAGTGATGGGGTCCGGGCGCAATCAGCCCCAGCATTTT.

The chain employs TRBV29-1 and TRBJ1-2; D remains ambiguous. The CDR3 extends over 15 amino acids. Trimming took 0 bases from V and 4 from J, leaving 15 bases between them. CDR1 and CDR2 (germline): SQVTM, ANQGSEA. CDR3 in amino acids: CSVEDAPRLAYGYTF. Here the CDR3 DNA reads TGCAGCGTTGAAGATGCCCCCAGGCTGGCCTATGGCTACACCTTC.

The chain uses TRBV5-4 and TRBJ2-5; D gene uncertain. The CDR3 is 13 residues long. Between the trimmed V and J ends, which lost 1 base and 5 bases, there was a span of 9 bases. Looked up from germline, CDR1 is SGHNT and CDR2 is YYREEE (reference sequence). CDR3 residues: CASSLKGTETQYF. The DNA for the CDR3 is TGTGCCAGCAGCTTGAAGGGTACCGAGACCCAGTACTTC. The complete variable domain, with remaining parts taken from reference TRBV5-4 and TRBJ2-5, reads ETGVTQSPTHLIKTRGQQVTLRCSSQSGHNTVSWYQQALGQGPQFIFQYYREEENGRGNFPPRFSGLQFPNYSSELNVNALELDDSALYLCASSLKGTETQYFGPGTRLLVL.

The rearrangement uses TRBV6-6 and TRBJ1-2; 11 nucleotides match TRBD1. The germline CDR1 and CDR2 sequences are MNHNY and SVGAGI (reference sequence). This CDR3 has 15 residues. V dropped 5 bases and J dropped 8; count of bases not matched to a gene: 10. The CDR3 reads CASSGSGTGGSGYTF. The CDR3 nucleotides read TGTGCCAGCAGTGGGTCGGGGACAGGGGGGTCCGGCTACACCTTC.